A single sample is the source of the 9 T cell receptor beta chains below, sequenced in a study of T cells after yellow fever vaccination. TCRdb processed the 5' RACE reads anew with MiXCR; each CDR3 protein has one entry. This sample carries roughly 300,000 distinct CDR3 sequences, around 6.8% of them seen once, and the ten largest clones take 15% to 20%. The sample here was PBMCs, taken more than 40 days after the first yellow fever vaccination. These receptors originate from a man between 18 and 29 years old who received the YFV17D yellow fever vaccine.

The chain recombines TRBV7-2 with TRBJ2-6; possibly TRBD1 for D (5 bases). The CDR3 runs to 17 residues. Germline lookup yields CDR1 SGHTA and CDR2 FQGNSA. Trimming removed 5 bases from V and 0 bases from J, with 14 bases in between. This CDR3 is CASSPRRQSSGANVLTF. CDR3 bases: TGTGCCAGCAGCCCACGGCGACAGTCCTCTGGGGCCAACGTCCTGACTTTC.

This clonotype was picked up many times. The chain employs TRBV7-9 and TRBJ2-4, with 8 nucleotides matching TRBD1. The CDR3 has 15 residues. After removal of 5 bases from V and 5 bases from J, the junction contained 8 bases not matched to a gene. Germline CDR1 reads SEHNR; CDR2 reads FQNEAQ (reference sequence). The CDR3 region is CASSPPGTGENIQYF. CDR3 nucleotides: TGTGCCAGCAGCCCGCCCGGGACAGGAGAAAACATTCAGTACTTC.

Ten or more counts support this clonotype. The CDR3 region is CASSQEGLAGDNEQFF. The CDR3 nucleotides are TGCGCCAGCAGCCAAGAAGGGCTAGCGGGGGATAATGAGCAGTTCTTC. The chain recombines TRBV4-3 with TRBJ2-1, with 10 bases aligning to TRBD2. CDR3 length equals 16 residues. The V gene end was trimmed by 0 bases and the J gene end by 7 bases; junction bases not matched to a gene: 6. Germline V gene data show CDR1 as LGHNA and CDR2 as YSLEER.

The rearrangement uses TRBV5-1 and TRBJ2-1; the D gene is possibly TRBD2 (7 bases). V was clipped by 1 base and J by 2 bases, with 13 bases between them. CDR1 and CDR2 (germline): SGHRS, YFSETQ. The length of the CDR3 is 16 residues. The CDR3 protein is CASSLRGGLTYNEQFF. Written as DNA, the CDR3 is TGCGCCAGCAGCTTGAGGGGGGGACTCACCTACAATGAGCAGTTCTTC.

The gene calls are TRBV7-2 and TRBJ2-7; TRBD1 matches at 7 bases. Germline lookup yields CDR1 SGHTA and CDR2 FQGNSA. The V and J ends lost 5 bases and 6 bases, in that order; junction bases with no gene match: 10. The CDR3 covers 14 residues. CDR3 in amino acids: CASSPDRVSSEQYF. CDR3 nucleotides: TGTGCCAGCAGCCCCGACAGGGTATCGAGCGAGCAGTACTTC.

V usage is TRBV5-1 and J usage is TRBJ2-3; D may be TRBD1 or TRBD2 (6 bases each). Trimming removed 4 bases from V and 0 bases from J, with 12 bases in between. This CDR3 spans 15 amino acids. From germline, CDR1 is SGHRS and CDR2 YFSETQ. The CDR3, as DNA: TGCGCCAGCAGCCCGTGGGGGGCCAGCACAGATACGCAGTATTTT. Protein sequence: CASSPWGASTDTQYF.

As for this clonotype: A much bigger clone sits one base away, suggesting this may be a read error. This chain joins TRBV12-3 or TRBV12-4 and TRBJ2-3; 9 nucleotides align to TRBD2. The J segment lost 5 bases and the V segment lost 4 bases, leaving 10 bases of the junction unmatched. The CDR3 contains 16 residues. The CDR3 region has the DNA TGTGCCAGCAGTTCCCCTGCGGGGGGGCGGGTAGATACGCAGTATTTT. Encoded protein: CASSSPAGGRVDTQYF.

The CDR3 region has the DNA TGCAGTGCTCCCAAGGGGTACACAGATACGCAGTATTTT. It translates to CSAPKGYTDTQYF. The rearrangement uses TRBV20-1 and TRBJ2-3; D may be TRBD1 (5 bases). The CDR3 has 13 amino acids. Germline V lookup: CDR1 DFQATT, CDR2 SNEGSKA (reference sequence). V gave up 5 bases and J gave up 2 bases, with 11 bases separating them.

The rearrangement joins TRBV7-8 to TRBJ2-3; no clear D gene. In germline, CDR1 is SGHVS, CDR2 FQNEAQ. Trimming removed 2 bases at V and 1 base at J, with 10 bases between. The CDR3 is made up of 15 amino acids. In nucleotides, the CDR3 is TGTGCCAGCAGCTTAAAAATGGGCGGCACAGATACGCAGTATTTT. This encodes CASSLKMGGTDTQYF. The entire variable domain, with the rest obtained from reference TRBV7-8 and TRBJ2-3, is as follows: GAGVSQSPRYKVAKRGQDVALRCDPISGHVSLFWYQQALGQGPEFLTYFQNEAQLDKSGLPSDRFFAERPEGSVSTLKIQRTQQEDSAVYLCASSLKMGGTDTQYFGPGTRLTVL.